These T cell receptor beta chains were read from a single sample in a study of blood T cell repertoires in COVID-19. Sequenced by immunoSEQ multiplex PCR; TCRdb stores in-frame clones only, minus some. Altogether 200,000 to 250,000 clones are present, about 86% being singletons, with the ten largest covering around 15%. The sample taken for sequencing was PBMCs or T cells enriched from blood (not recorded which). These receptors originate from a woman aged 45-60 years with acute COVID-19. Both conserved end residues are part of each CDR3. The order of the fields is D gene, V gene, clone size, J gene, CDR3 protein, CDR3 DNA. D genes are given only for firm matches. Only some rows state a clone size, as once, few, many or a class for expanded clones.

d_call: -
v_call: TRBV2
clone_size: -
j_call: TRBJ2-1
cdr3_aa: CASGERSGFF
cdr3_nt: TGTGCCAGCGGTGAAAGGAGCGGGTTCTTC

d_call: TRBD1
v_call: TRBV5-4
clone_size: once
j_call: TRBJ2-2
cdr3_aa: CASKGGPSRPNTGELFF
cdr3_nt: TGTGCCAGCAAAGGGGGCCCCTCTAGGCCGAACACCGGGGAGCTGTTTTTT

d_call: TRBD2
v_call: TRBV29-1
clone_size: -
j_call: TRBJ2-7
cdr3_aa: CSVVLALAGAAYEQYF
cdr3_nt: TGCAGCGTTGTATTGGCACTAGCGGGCGCCGCCTACGAGCAGTACTTC

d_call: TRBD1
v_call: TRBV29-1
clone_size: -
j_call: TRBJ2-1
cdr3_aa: CSVTGTGSWVAQFF
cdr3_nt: TGCAGCGTTACCGGGACAGGTAGCTGGGTTGCGCAGTTCTTC

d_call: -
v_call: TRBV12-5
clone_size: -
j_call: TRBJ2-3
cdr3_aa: CASGPPGSDTQYF
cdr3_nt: TGTGCTAGTGGCCCCCCGGGGTCAGATACGCAGTATTTT

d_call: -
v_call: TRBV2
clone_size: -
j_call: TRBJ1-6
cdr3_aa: CASSEGEYSPLHF
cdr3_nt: TGTGCCAGCAGTGAAGGGGAGTATTCACCCCTCCACTTT

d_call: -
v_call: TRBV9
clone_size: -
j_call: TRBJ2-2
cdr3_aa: CASSVGGLSNTGELFF
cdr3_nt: TGTGCCAGCAGCGTAGGAGGGCTATCGAACACCGGGGAGCTGTTTTTT

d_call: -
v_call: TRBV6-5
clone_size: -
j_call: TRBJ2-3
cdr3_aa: CASNLRYSTDTQYF
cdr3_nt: TGTGCCAGCAATTTGCGTTACAGCACAGATACGCAGTATTTT

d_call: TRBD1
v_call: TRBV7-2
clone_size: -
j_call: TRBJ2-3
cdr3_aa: CASSHSKTGGLSDTQYF
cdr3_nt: TGTGCCAGCAGCCATTCTAAGACAGGGGGTCTTTCAGATACGCAGTATTTT

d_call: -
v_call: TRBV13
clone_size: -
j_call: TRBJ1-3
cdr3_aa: CASSPYTLRVGGNTIYF
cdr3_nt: TGTGCCAGCAGCCCATACACCCTCAGGGTGGGTGGAAACACCATATATTTT

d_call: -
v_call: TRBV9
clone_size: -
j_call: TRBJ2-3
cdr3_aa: CASSAGGNGSPQYF
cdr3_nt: TGTGCCAGCAGCGCAGGAGGAAACGGCTCCCCGCAGTATTTT

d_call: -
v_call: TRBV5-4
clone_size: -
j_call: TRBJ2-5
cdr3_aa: CASSSPLAGQETQYF
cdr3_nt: TGTGCCAGCAGCTCCCCCCTGGCGGGCCAAGAGACCCAGTACTTC

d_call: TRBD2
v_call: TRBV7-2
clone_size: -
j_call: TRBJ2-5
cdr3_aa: CASSARTSYLSSTQYF
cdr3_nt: TGTGCCAGCAGCGCCCGGACTAGTTATCTGTCTTCGACCCAGTACTTC

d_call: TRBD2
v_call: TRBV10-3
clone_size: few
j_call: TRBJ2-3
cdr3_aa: CAISVGTSGSSDTQYF
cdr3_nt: TGTGCCATCAGTGTGGGGACTAGCGGGAGCTCGGATACGCAGTATTTT

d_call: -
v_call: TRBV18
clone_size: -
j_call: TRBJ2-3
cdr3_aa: CASSPQGLFTDTQYF
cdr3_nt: TGTGCCAGCTCACCTCAGGGGTTGTTCACAGATACGCAGTATTTT

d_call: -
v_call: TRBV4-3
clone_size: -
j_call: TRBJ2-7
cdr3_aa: CASSQRYVTTYEQYF
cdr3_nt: TGCGCCAGCAGCCAACGGTACGTAACCACCTACGAGCAGTACTTC

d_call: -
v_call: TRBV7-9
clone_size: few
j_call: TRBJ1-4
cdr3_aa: CASSFAGSLNEKLFF
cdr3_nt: TGTGCCAGCAGCTTTGCGGGGTCGCTCAATGAAAAACTGTTTTTT

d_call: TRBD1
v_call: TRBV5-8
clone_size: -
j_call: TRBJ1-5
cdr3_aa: CASSVGTGYQPQHF
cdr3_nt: TGTGCCAGCAGCGTAGGGACAGGCTATCAGCCCCAGCATTTT

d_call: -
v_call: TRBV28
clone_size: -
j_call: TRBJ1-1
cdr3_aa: CASSPHSNTEAFF
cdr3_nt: TGTGCCAGCAGTCCCCACAGCAACACTGAAGCTTTCTTT

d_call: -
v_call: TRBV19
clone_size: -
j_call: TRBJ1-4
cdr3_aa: CASAGWAIGEKLFF
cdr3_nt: TGTGCCAGCGCAGGATGGGCTATTGGTGAAAAACTGTTTTTT

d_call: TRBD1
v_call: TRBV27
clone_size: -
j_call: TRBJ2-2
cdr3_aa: CASSLWGTGYTGELFF
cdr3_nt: TGTGCCAGCAGTTTATGGGGGACAGGTTACACCGGGGAGCTGTTTTTT

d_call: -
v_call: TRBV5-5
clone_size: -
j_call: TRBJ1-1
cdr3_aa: CASSFADDGVGAFF
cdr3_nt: TGTGCCAGCAGCTTCGCAGACGACGGGGTCGGAGCTTTCTTT

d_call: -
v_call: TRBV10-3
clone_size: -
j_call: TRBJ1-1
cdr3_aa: CAISGQPPMNTEAFF
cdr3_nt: TGTGCCATCAGCGGACAGCCCCCTATGAACACTGAAGCTTTCTTT

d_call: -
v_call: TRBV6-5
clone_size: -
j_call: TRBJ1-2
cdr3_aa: CASSYSTGYGYTF
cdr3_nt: TGTGCCAGCAGTTACTCGACGGGATATGGCTACACCTTC

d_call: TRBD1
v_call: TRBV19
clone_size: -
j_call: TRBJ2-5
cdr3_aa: CASRTGGKQETQYF
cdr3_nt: TGTGCCAGTAGGACAGGGGGTAAACAAGAGACCCAGTACTTC

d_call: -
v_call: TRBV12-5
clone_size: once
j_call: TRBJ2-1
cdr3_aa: CASGLGTGGGHEQFF
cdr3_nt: TGTGCTAGTGGTTTGGGCACGGGAGGGGGCCATGAGCAGTTCTTC

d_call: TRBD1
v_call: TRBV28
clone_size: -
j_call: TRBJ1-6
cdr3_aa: CASSRQGTGVSPLHF
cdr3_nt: TGTGCCAGCAGTCGACAGGGGACGGGAGTTTCACCCCTCCACTTT

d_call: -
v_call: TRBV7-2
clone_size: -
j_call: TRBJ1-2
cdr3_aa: CASSPRGTTREGYTF
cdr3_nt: TGTGCCAGCAGCCCTCGGGGTACCACACGGGAGGGCTACACCTTC

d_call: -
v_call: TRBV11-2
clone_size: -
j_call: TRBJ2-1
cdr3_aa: CASSPLGPLDPGEQFF
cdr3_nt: TGTGCCAGCAGCCCTCTGGGCCCACTAGATCCAGGTGAGCAGTTCTTC

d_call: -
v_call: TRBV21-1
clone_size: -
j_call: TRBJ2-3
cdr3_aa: CASAGREGRGTQYF
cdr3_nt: TGTGCCAGCGCAGGGCGGGAGGGCCGAGGTACGCAGTATTTT

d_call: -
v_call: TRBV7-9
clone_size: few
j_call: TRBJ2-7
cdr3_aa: CASSRERGEQYF
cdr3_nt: TGTGCCAGCAGCCGAGAACGTGGCGAGCAGTACTTC

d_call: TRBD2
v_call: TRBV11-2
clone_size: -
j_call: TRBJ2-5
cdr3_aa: CASSLIAGGRETQYF
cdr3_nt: TGTGCCAGCAGCCTGATAGCGGGAGGGCGGGAGACCCAGTACTTC

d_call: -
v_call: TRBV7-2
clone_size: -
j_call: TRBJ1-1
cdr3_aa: CATRSQGMTNTEAFF
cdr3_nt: TGTGCCACTAGGTCGCAGGGGATGACAAACACTGAAGCTTTCTTT

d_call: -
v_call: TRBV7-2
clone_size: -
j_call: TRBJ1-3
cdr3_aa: CASSLGGGRRNTIYF
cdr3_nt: TGTGCCAGCAGCTTGGGCGGGGGTCGGAGAAACACCATATATTTT

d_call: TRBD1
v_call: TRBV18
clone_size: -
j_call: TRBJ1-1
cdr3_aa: CASRGQGVRTEAFF
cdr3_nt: TGTGCCAGCAGGGGACAGGGGGTAAGAACTGAAGCTTTCTTT

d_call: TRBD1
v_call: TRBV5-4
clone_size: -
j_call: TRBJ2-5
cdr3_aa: CASSRDRGETQYF
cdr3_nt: TGTGCCAGCAGTAGAGACAGGGGGGAGACCCAGTACTTC

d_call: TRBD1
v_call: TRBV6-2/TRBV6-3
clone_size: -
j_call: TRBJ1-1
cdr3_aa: CASSRDRVNTEAFF
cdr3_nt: TGTGCCAGCAGTCGGGACAGGGTGAACACTGAAGCTTTCTTT

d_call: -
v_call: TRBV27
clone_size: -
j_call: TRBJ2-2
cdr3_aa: CASSPNTGELFF
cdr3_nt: TGTGCCAGCAGCCCTAACACCGGGGAGCTGTTTTTT

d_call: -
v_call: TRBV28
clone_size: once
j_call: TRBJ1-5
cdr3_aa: CASNLPGGHNQPQHF
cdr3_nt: TGTGCCAGCAATCTCCCTGGGGGCCACAATCAGCCCCAGCATTTT

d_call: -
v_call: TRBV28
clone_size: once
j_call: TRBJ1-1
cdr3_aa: CASTPRGRMNTEAFF
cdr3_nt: TGTGCCAGCACCCCAAGGGGTAGAATGAACACTGAAGCTTTCTTT

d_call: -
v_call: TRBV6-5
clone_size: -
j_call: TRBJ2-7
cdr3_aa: CASSYTTSSYEQYF
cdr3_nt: TGTGCCAGCAGTTACACAACTAGCTCCTACGAGCAGTACTTC

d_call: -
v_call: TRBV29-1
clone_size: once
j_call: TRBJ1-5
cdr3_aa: CSVEPGLNQPQHF
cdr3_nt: TGCAGCGTTGAACCCGGTCTCAATCAGCCCCAGCATTTT

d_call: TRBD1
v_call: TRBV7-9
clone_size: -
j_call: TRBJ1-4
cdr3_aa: CASSLGDRTYEKLFF
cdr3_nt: TGTGCCAGCAGCTTAGGGGACAGGACCTACGAAAAACTGTTTTTT

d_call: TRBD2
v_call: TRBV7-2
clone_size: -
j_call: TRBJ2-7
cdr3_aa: CASSLAGGVEQYF
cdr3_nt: TGTGCCAGCAGCTTAGCGGGAGGGGTCGAGCAGTACTTC

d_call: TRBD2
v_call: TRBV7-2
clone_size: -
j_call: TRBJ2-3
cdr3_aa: CASSVLAGGGADTQYF
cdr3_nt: TGTGCCAGCAGCGTACTAGCGGGAGGTGGGGCAGATACGCAGTATTTT

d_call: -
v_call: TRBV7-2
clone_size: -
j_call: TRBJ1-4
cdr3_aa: CASSLGPATNEKLFF
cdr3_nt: TGTGCCAGCAGCTTAGGGCCTGCAACTAATGAAAAACTGTTTTTT

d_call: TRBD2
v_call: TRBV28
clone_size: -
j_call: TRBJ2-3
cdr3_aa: CASSFALAGGPGGTDTQYF
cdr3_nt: TGTGCCAGCAGTTTCGCCTTAGCGGGAGGGCCGGGAGGCACAGATACGCAGTATTTT

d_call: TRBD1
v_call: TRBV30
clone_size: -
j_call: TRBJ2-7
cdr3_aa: CAWERRDRGAHLGTYEQYF
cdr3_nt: TGTGCCTGGGAAAGAAGGGACAGGGGCGCCCATCTGGGAACCTACGAGCAGTACTTC

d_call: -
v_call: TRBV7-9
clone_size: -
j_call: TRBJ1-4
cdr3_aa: CASSSRGGPGDEKLFF
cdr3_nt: TGTGCCAGCAGCTCCCGGGGGGGGCCGGGGGATGAAAAACTGTTTTTT

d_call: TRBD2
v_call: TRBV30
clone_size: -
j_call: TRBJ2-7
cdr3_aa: CASTGTSFYEQYF
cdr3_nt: TGTGCCTCGACCGGGACTAGCTTCTACGAGCAGTACTTC

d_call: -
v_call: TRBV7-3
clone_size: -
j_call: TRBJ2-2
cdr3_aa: CASSLTGGRVTGELFF
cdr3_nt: TGTGCCAGCAGCTTAACTGGTGGGAGAGTCACCGGGGAGCTGTTTTTT

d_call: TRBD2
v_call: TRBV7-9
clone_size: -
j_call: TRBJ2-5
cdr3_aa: CASSSPPGLARETQYF
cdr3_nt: TGTGCCAGCAGTTCACCCCCGGGACTAGCGCGAGAGACCCAGTACTTC

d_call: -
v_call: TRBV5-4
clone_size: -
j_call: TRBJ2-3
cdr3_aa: CASSVSFSDTQYF
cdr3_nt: TGTGCCAGCAGCGTTAGCTTTTCAGATACGCAGTATTTT

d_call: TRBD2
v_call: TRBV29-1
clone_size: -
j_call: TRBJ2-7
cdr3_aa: CSVAGTRHYEQYF
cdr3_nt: TGCAGCGTGGCCGGGACTAGGCACTACGAGCAGTACTTC

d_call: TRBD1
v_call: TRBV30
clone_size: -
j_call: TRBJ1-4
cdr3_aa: CAWNRRGRWTATNEKLFF
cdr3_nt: TGTGCCTGGAACCGCAGGGGGCGATGGACCGCAACTAATGAAAAACTGTTTTTT

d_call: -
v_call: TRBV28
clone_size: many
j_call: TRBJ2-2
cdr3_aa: CASSLRGTGELFF
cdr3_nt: TGTGCCAGCAGTTTGAGAGGGACCGGGGAGCTGTTTTTT

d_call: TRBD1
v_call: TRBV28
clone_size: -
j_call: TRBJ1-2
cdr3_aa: CASRTDRVHGYTF
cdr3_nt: TGTGCCAGCAGGACAGACAGGGTTCATGGCTACACCTTC

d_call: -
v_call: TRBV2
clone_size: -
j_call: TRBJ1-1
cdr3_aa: CASSVTGVNTEAFF
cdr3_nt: TGTGCCAGCAGCGTGACAGGAGTGAACACTGAAGCTTTCTTT

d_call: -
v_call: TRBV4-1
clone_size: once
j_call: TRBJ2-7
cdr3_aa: CASRQLARGSYEQYF
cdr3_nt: TGCGCCAGCAGACAGCTAGCGAGGGGCTCCTACGAGCAGTACTTC